This TCR beta chain appears in the sequencing data of a study of cytomegalovirus exposure and HLA in healthy donors. Study-level findings and limits: Presence/absence analyses treated sequencing depth as roughly uniform across donors. Some public TCRs appeared in many individuals, while most sequences were rare.

The CDR3 covers 12 residues. Germline CDR1 reads MNHNS; CDR2 reads SASEGT. V was trimmed by 8 bases and J by 7 bases, leaving 14 bases between them. 60 Vbeta and 13 Jbeta primers were used in PCR. TCRdb keeps only in-frame clones here, not all; method: immunoSEQ multiplex PCR. The sample has over 90,000 clones; over 75% are singletons. Regarding this clone: Antigen unknown.

The V call is TRBV6-1, the J call TRBJ1-1; D is undetermined. The sequenced sample consisted of PBMCs. The sequence was collected from a man between 40 and 49 years old in good health and CMV-seropositive. The CDR3, as DNA: TGTGCCAGCCCCCCCCCTTCGGGTGAAGCTTTCTTT. Encoded protein: CASPPPSGEAFF.